These 12 T cell receptor beta chains came from one sample sequenced in a study of T-cell reconstitution after alpha-beta-depleted transplantation in children. The TCRbeta library was prepared with unique molecular identifiers. MiXCR, applied by TCRdb to the PCR reads, yields one record per CDR3 protein. In the table there are 400,000 to 550,000 distinct CDR3 sequences, about 10% of which are singletons. This material consisted of PBMCs, taken before TCRalphabeta/CD19-depleted stem cell transplant. The receptors derive from a child aged 2 to 10 with inherited bone marrow failure, due to receive a stem cell transplant.

This clonotype showed up just a few times. The chain carries TRBV3-1 and TRBJ2-1; D uncertain. Trimming removed 0 bases at V and 4 bases at J, with 13 bases between. The germline V gene has CDR1 LGHDT and CDR2 YNNKEL (reference sequence). The CDR3 totals 16 residues. The CDR3 protein is CASSQERTTWYNEQFF. The CDR3 nucleotides are TGTGCCAGCAGCCAAGAGCGAACTACGTGGTACAATGAGCAGTTCTTC.

This clonotype came up many times. The chain couples TRBV5-1 to TRBJ2-2; 9 nucleotides align to TRBD2. After removal of 2 bases from V and 3 bases from J, the junction contained 11 bases not matched to a gene. The germline CDR1 and CDR2 sequences are SGHRS and YFSETQ. CDR3 length equals 18 residues. The CDR3 protein is CASSLRVVAGEDTGELFF. CDR3 in DNA: TGCGCCAGCAGCTTACGGGTGGTAGCGGGAGAAGACACCGGGGAGCTGTTTTTT.

This clonotype was detected many times. The V call is TRBV7-2, the J call TRBJ2-7, with 9 bases lining up with TRBD2. Germline V gives CDR1 SGHTA, CDR2 FQGNSA. Unmatched junction bases numbered 8, after V lost 4 bases and J lost 4 bases. The CDR3 has 15 residues. This CDR3 reads CASSSGTSRRYEQYF. The CDR3 DNA sequence: TGTGCCAGCAGCTCAGGGACTAGCCGTCGGTACGAGCAGTACTTC.

This clonotype has at least ten counts. The CDR3 sequence: CASSVAPGGNTIYF. For the CDR3, the DNA is TGTGCCAGCAGCGTAGCCCCAGGGGGAAACACCATATATTTT. The rearrangement links TRBV9 to TRBJ1-3; tentative D call: TRBD1 (5 bases). V dropped 0 bases and J dropped 4 bases, with 8 bases sitting between them. Germline V lookup: CDR1 SGDLS, CDR2 YYNGEE. This CDR3 contains 14 residues.

This clonotype was detected ten times or more. The J gene is TRBJ1-2, the V gene TRBV27; D not certain. Trimming pared 0 bases from V and 3 bases from J, leaving 14 bases between. The length of the CDR3 is 16 residues. Germline V lookup: CDR1 MNHEY, CDR2 SMNVEV (reference sequence). The CDR3 sequence is CASSLSEGDGYYGYTF. CDR3 coding DNA: TGTGCCAGCAGTTTATCTGAAGGTGACGGCTACTATGGCTACACCTTC.

This clonotype was counted between two and nine times. The genes are TRBV24-1 and TRBJ2-5; 7 bases line up with TRBD1. The CDR3 is made up of 15 amino acids. CDR1 and CDR2 from the germline V gene are KGHDR and SFDVKD. V lost 1 base and J lost 5; bases outside the gene matches: 6. The CDR3 sequence: CATSDFGQGVETQYF. DNA for the CDR3: TGTGCCACCAGTGATTTTGGGCAGGGGGTTGAGACCCAGTACTTC.

This chain joins TRBV10-3 and TRBJ1-5; tentatively, D is TRBD1 (5 bases). Germline loops: CDR1 ENHRY, CDR2 SYGVKD. V lost 11 bases, J lost 3 bases, and 20 bases lay in between. This CDR3 comprises 15 residues. The DNA of the CDR3 is TGTGCCGTCCAAAGTGGGGGTACTCTCAATCAGCCCCAGCATTTT. Translated: CAVQSGGTLNQPQHF.

In its sample, this clonotype was seen many times. V and J are TRBV15 and TRBJ2-3, with 8 bases matching TRBD1. The CDR3 covers 15 residues. The germline V gene encodes CDR1 LNHNV and CDR2 YYDKDF (reference sequence). V shed 5 bases, J shed 0 bases, and the junction held 4 bases outside the gene matches. The DNA of the CDR3 is TGTGCCACCAGCCCACGACAGGGGAGCACAGATACGCAGTATTTT. It is translated as CATSPRQGSTDTQYF. Full variable domain (rest looked up from reference TRBV15 and TRBJ2-3): DAMVIQNPRYQVTQFGKPVTLSCSQTLNHNVMYWYQQKSSQAPKLLFHYYDKDFNNEADTPDNFQSRRPNTSFCFLDIRSPGLGDTAMYLCATSPRQGSTDTQYFGPGTRLTVL.

The gene calls are TRBV12-3 or TRBV12-4 and TRBJ2-7; 9 nucleotides line up with TRBD2. The CDR3 contains 15 residues. The V and J ends lost 3 bases and 3 bases, in that order; junction bases with no gene match: 6. CDR3 region: CASSFGSGGYYEQYF. The CDR3 DNA follows: TGTGCCAGCAGTTTCGGGAGCGGGGGGTACTACGAGCAGTACTTC.

This clonotype was detected many times. This chain uses TRBV5-1 with TRBJ2-5; tentatively, D is TRBD1 (5 bases). This CDR3 is built from 14 residues. Germline CDR1 SGHRS, CDR2 YFSETQ. V lost 2 bases to trimming and J lost 3 bases, with 11 bases between them. CDR3 amino acids: CASSFLGREETQYF. CDR3 coding DNA: TGCGCCAGCAGCTTTTTGGGCAGGGAAGAGACCCAGTACTTC.

This clonotype was observed at least ten times. The rearrangement joins TRBV10-3 to TRBJ2-1; TRBD2 is a possible D gene (5 bases). CDR1 is ENHRY and CDR2 is SYGVKD in the germline V gene. Trimming pared 2 bases from V and 5 bases from J, leaving 25 bases between. The CDR3 extends over 19 amino acids. This chain's CDR3 is CAISEPVFRGLGRNNEQFF. For the CDR3, the DNA is TGTGCCATCAGTGAGCCGGTTTTCCGAGGGCTCGGTAGAAACAATGAGCAGTTCTTC.

The chain has TRBV25-1 and TRBJ2-5, with D perhaps matching TRBD1 or TRBD2 (6 bases each). The germline V and J ends were trimmed by 1 base and 2 bases, with 11 bases remaining between them. CDR1 and CDR2 from the germline V gene are MGHDK and SYGVNS. This CDR3 is 15 amino acids long. The CDR3 loop reads CASSESRGRQETQYF. In nucleotides, the CDR3 is TGTGCCAGCAGTGAATCGAGGGGGAGGCAAGAGACCCAGTACTTC.